This T cell receptor beta chain is drawn from a study of vaccination effects on CD4 cells after COVID-19. Study in general: Sampling occurred a median 72 days post second dose, range 14 to 241.

Turning to this clone: Its specificity is unknown.

Only in-frame clones appear in the TCRdb table, and some are missing; sequencing was by immunoSEQ multiplex PCR. The sample holds more than 60,000 clones, 74% seen once. This CDR3 has 14 amino acids. Trimming left V 9 bases short and J 7 bases short, with 18 bases between. CDR1 and CDR2 from the germline V gene are LNHDA and SQIVND (reference sequence). Prior to sequencing, the ViraFEST assay stimulated PBMC with viral peptide pools, which expanded the antigen-specific CD4+ T cells. Isolating CD4+ T cells followed approximately 9 days of culture. Participants each got two BNT162b2 or mRNA-1273 vaccine doses. Vaccinated recipients, who were negative for nucleocapsid antibodies, had no history of SARS-CoV-2 infection. With around 9.4 ug/ml peptides and 7.5 to 10 IU/ml IL-2, 2 million or so PBMC per well were cultured. On both days 3 and 7, half of the culture medium was replaced with IL-2 medium.

V and J are TRBV19 and TRBJ1-4; perhaps TRBD1 as D (6 bases). The origin of this receptor is a human donor who received a COVID-19 vaccine. Material: CD4+ T cells from PBMCs cultured with HCoV-229E spike peptides, obtained after COVID-19 vaccination. CDR3 amino acids: CASHPGAGVEKLFF. CDR3 bases: TGTGCCAGCCACCCGGGGGCAGGAGTTGAAAAACTGTTTTTT.